The T cell receptor beta chain under discussion was sequenced for a study of response to subunit inactivated influenza vaccine. To note about this clonotype: What it recognizes is unknown.

TCRdb reanalysed the RT-PCR reads using MiXCR and keeps one entry per CDR3 protein. The table lists more than 150,000 distinct CDR3 sequences, around 8.8% of them singletons, with 9.5% to 13% in the top ten. Study-wide points: With each seasonal influenza vaccination, the authors suggested, few new T cells are recruited.

Trimming left V 4 bases short and J 5 bases short, with 16 bases between. CDR1 SGHRS and CDR2 YFSETQ come from the germline V gene. This CDR3 spans 16 amino acids. The sample here was non-naive T cells sorted from PBMCs, taken on the day of vaccination. This sequence originates from a man between 45 and 60 years old who received an inactivated influenza vaccine. The chain carries TRBV5-1 and TRBJ1-6; D is perhaps TRBD1 (6 bases). The CDR3 region is CASSPLGGAHNSPLHF. The CDR3 bases are TGCGCCAGCAGCCCACTCGGGGGCGCACATAATTCACCCCTCCACTTT.